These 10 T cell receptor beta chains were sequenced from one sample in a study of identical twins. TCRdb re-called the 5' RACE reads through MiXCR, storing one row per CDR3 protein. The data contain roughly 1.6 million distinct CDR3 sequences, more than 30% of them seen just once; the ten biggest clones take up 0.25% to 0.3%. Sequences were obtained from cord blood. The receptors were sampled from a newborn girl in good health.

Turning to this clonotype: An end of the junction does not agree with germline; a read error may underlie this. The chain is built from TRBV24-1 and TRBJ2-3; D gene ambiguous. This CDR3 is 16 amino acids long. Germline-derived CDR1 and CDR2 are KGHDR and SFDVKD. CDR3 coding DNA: TGTGCCGCCAGTTACGGTCTAGAGACAAACACAGATACGCAGTATTTT. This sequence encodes CAASYGLETNTDTQYF.

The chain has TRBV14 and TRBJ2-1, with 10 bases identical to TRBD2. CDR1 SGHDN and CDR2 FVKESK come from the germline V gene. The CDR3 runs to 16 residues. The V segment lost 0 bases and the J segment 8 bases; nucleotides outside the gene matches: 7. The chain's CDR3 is CASSQELASGGYEQFF. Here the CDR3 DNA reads TGTGCCAGCAGCCAAGAGTTGGCTAGCGGGGGCTATGAGCAGTTCTTC.

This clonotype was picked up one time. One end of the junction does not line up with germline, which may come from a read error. The CDR3 nucleotides are TGCAGTTCTAGAGATGTGCGGGGAGGCTACACCTTC. Its protein product is CSSRDVRGGYTF. This chain joins TRBV20-1 and TRBJ1-2; D ambiguous. CDR1 and CDR2 (germline): DFQATT, SNEGSKA (reference sequence). This CDR3 region has 12 residues.

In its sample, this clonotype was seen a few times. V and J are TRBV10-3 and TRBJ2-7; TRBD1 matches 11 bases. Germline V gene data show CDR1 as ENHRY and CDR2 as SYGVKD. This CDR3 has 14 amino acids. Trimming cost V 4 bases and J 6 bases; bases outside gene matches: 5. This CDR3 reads CAISGDRGSLEQYF. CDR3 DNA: TGTGCCATCAGTGGGGACAGGGGGTCCCTCGAGCAGTACTTC.

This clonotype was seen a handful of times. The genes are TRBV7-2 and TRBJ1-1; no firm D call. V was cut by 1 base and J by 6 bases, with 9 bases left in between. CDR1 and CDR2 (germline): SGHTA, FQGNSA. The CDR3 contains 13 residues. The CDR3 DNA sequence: TGTGCCAGCAGCTTAGGCCCTCGGGCTGAAGCTTTCTTT. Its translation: CASSLGPRAEAFF.

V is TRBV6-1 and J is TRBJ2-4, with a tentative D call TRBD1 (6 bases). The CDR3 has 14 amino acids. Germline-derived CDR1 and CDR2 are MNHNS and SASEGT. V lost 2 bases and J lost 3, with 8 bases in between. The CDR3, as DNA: TGTGCCAGCAGTGAACGCAGGGGCAAAAACATTCAGTACTTC. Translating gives CASSERRGKNIQYF.

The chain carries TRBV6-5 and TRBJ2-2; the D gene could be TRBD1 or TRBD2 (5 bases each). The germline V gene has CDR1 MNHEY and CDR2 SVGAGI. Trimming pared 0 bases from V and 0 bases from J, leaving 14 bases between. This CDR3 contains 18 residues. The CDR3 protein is CASSYSGESYPNTGELFF. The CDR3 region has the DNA TGTGCCAGCAGTTACTCGGGGGAGAGCTACCCGAACACCGGGGAGCTGTTTTTT.

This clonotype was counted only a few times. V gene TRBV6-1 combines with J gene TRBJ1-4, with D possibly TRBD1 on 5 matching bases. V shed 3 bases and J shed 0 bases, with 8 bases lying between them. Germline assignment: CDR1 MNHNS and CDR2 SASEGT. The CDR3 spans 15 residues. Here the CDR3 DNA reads TGTGCCAGCAGTGATGCAGGGACAACTAATGAAAAACTGTTTTTT. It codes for CASSDAGTTNEKLFF.

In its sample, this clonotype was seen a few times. CDR3 DNA: TGTGCCAGCAGTTTAGGTTCTAGCGGTCCCACCGGGGAGCTGTTTTTT. The encoded protein is CASSLGSSGPTGELFF. This sequence joins TRBV27 and TRBJ2-2; TRBD2 matches at 7 bases. CDR3 length: 16 residues. Germline V lookup: CDR1 MNHEY, CDR2 SMNVEV (reference sequence). The V gene end was trimmed by 2 bases and the J gene end by 4 bases; junction bases not matched to a gene: 7.

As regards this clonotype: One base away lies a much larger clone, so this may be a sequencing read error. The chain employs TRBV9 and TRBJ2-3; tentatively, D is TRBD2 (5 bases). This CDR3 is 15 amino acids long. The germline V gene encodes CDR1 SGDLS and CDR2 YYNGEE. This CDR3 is CGSSVATMSTDTQYF. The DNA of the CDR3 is TGTGGCAGCAGCGTAGCGACGATGAGCACAGATACGCAGTATTTT.